The 23 T cell receptor beta chains given below trace back to one sample, sequenced in a study of blood T cell repertoires in COVID-19. Assay: immunoSEQ multiplex PCR; the TCRdb copy retains only in-frame clones and omits some. The sample lists around 220,000 clones, just over 85% occurring once. Input material: peripheral blood. The receptors come from a man aged 45-65 years with acute or convalescent COVID-19.

This chain links TRBV3-1 (or the pseudogene TRBV3-2) with TRBJ2-2; 10 positions match TRBD1. The CDR3 covers 15 residues. Germline lookup yields CDR1 LGHDT and CDR2 YNNKEL (reference sequence). The V and J ends lost 4 bases and 4 bases, in that order; junction bases with no gene match: 3. CDR3 nucleotides: TGTGCCAGCAGCCTGACAGGGGGCGGCACCGGGGAGCTGTTTTTT. Translation: CASSLTGGGTGELFF.

This sequence joins TRBV9 and TRBJ1-5; 7 bases line up with TRBD1. The germline V gene encodes CDR1 SGDLS and CDR2 YYNGEE. CDR3 length: 15 amino acids. The ends lost 3 bases at V and 3 bases at J; junction bases unmatched: 6. The CDR3 DNA reads TGTGCCAGCAGCGAGGGACAGCTAGACAATCAGCCCCAGCATTTT. Translated: CASSEGQLDNQPQHF.

The chain is built from TRBV27 and TRBJ1-5, with D tentatively TRBD1 (6 bases). This CDR3 is built from 15 residues. V was trimmed by 6 bases and J by 0 bases, leaving 12 bases between them. The germline V gene has CDR1 MNHEY and CDR2 SMNVEV (reference sequence). CDR3 DNA: TGTGCCAGCAGGGAACAGGGCCCTAGCAATCAGCCCCAGCATTTT. It specifies CASREQGPSNQPQHF.

As concerns this clone: One end of the junction is discordant with germline, which a read error may explain. The CDR3 is CASSSGWNFLLDAQYF. For the CDR3, the DNA is TGTGCCAGCAGTTCCGGGTGGAATTTTCTATTAGATGCGCAGTATTTT. The chain has TRBV6-6 and TRBJ2-3; D is uncertain. This CDR3 is 16 amino acids long. Germline CDR1 and CDR2: MNHNY and SVGAGI (reference sequence).

V and J are TRBV30 and TRBJ1-2; 12 bases line up with TRBD1. Unmatched junction bases numbered 10, after V lost 5 bases and J lost 6 bases. Germline loops: CDR1 GTSNPN, CDR2 SVGIG (reference sequence). The CDR3 consists of 15 residues. CDR3 sequence reads: CAWGAGQGAEDGYTF. The CDR3 DNA reads TGTGCCTGGGGTGCGGGACAGGGGGCGGAGGATGGCTACACCTTC.

The V and J genes are TRBV2 and TRBJ2-7; D may be TRBD1 (5 bases). V was trimmed by 11 bases and J by 3 bases, leaving 14 bases between them. This CDR3 has 12 residues. Germline CDR1 SNHLY, CDR2 FYNNEI. CDR3 nucleotide sequence: TGTGCCGCCAAAGGGGCCGACTACGAGCAGTACTTC. It is translated as CAAKGADYEQYF. Supplemented by reference TRBV2 and TRBJ2-7, the full variable domain reads EPEVTQTPSHQVTQMGQEVILRCVPISNHLYFYWYRQILGQKVEFLVSFYNNEISEKSEIFDDQFSVERPDGSNFTLKIRSTKLEDSAMYFCAAKGADYEQYFGPGTRLTVT.

This clone has a single count. The J gene is TRBJ1-2, the V gene TRBV18; no clear D gene. CDR3 length: 14 amino acids. V dropped 4 bases and J dropped 3 bases, with 12 bases sitting between them. Germline V lookup: CDR1 KGHSH, CDR2 LQKENI. The CDR3 nucleotides are TGTGCCAGCTCACTCCGGAGGGCTGACTATGGCTACACCTTC. Amino acids: CASSLRRADYGYTF.

This clone turned up a few times. The rearrangement joins TRBV6-5 to TRBJ2-1, with a weak D call TRBD2 (5 bases). CDR3 length: 15 amino acids. The V gene's germline CDR1 is MNHEY and CDR2 SVGAGI. The V end lost 0 bases, the J end lost 3 bases, and 9 bases lay between the germline ends. This CDR3 reads CASSYSTEDYNEQFF. Written as DNA, the CDR3 is TGTGCCAGCAGTTACTCCACGGAGGACTACAATGAGCAGTTCTTC.

The genes are TRBV4-1 and TRBJ2-7, with D perhaps matching TRBD1 (6 bases). Trimming shortened V by 5 bases and J by 1 base, and 12 bases separated the two germline ends. Germline V gene lookup returns CDR1 MGHRA and CDR2 YSYEKL. There are 14 residues in the CDR3. DNA for the CDR3: TGCGCCAGCAGCTACCGGGACACGTCCTACGAGCAGTACTTC. Its protein is CASSYRDTSYEQYF.

The gene calls are TRBV3-1 (or the pseudogene TRBV3-2) and TRBJ2-5, with 10 bases identical to TRBD2. The CDR3 consists of 17 residues. Germline V gives CDR1 LGHDT, CDR2 YNNKEL (reference sequence). Trimming at V came to 3 bases and at J to 1 base, leaving 8 bases not matched to a gene. CDR3 in DNA: TGTGCCAGCAGCCAGGTAGCGGGGGGAAACATCCAAGAGACCCAGTACTTC. Protein: CASSQVAGGNIQETQYF.

The chain uses TRBV10-2 and TRBJ1-5; D perhaps matches TRBD1 (5 bases). The V end lost 3 bases, the J end lost 6 bases, and 12 bases lay between the germline ends. Germline CDR1 WSHSY, CDR2 SAAADI. The CDR3 is 14 amino acids. CDR3 loop: CASSESGGSQPQHF. CDR3 coding DNA: TGCGCCAGCAGTGAAAGCGGGGGGAGTCAGCCCCAGCATTTT.

The J gene is TRBJ2-7, the V gene TRBV29-1; D might be TRBD2 (5 bases). Trimming removed 6 bases from V and 6 bases from J, with 12 bases in between. The CDR3 sequence is 11 residues long. Germline values: CDR1 SQVTM, CDR2 ANQGSEA. The CDR3 nucleotides are TGCAGCGTCAAGGAGGCAGGCGAGCAGTACTTC. Amino acid sequence: CSVKEAGEQYF.

The chain combines TRBV9 with TRBJ1-6; D remains unclear. This CDR3 has 14 residues. Germline-derived CDR1 and CDR2 are SGDLS and YYNGEE. V was clipped by 2 bases and J by 7 bases, with 10 bases between them. CDR3 residues: CASSVFEGNSPLHF. Written as DNA, the CDR3 is TGTGCCAGCAGCGTCTTCGAGGGAAATTCACCCCTCCACTTT.

The chain employs TRBV27 and TRBJ1-1; no clear D gene. The CDR3 covers 12 residues. Trimming stripped 5 bases from V and 11 bases from J, with 15 bases between. Germline V gene sequence: CDR1 MNHEY, CDR2 SMNVEV (reference sequence). The DNA of the CDR3 is TGTGCCAGCAGTCTCCCAGGCCTCCGGGCTTTCTTT. Translation: CASSLPGLRAFF.

The rearrangement joins TRBV6-5 to TRBJ2-5; 8 nucleotides align to TRBD1. V gave up 0 bases and J gave up 4 bases; unmatched junction bases: 4. The CDR3 has 15 amino acids. Germline loops: CDR1 MNHEY, CDR2 SVGAGI. The CDR3 nucleotides are TGTGCCAGCAGTTACTCGAAGACAGGGGTAGAGACCCAGTACTTC. Its protein is CASSYSKTGVETQYF.

The rearrangement joins TRBV11-2 to TRBJ2-5; D not certain. With 5 bases removed from V and 1 base from J, the gap between germline ends came to 8 bases. The CDR3 runs 13 residues. CDR1 is SGHAT, CDR2 FQNNGV, per germline. In DNA form, the CDR3 reads TGTGCCAGCAGCGGGCAGACCCAAGAGACCCAGTACTTC. This translates into CASSGQTQETQYF.

This clone was counted a single time. V usage is TRBV5-6 and J usage is TRBJ1-3, with a tentative D call TRBD1 (5 bases). The germline V and J ends were trimmed by 2 bases and 0 bases, with 15 bases remaining between them. The V gene's germline CDR1 is SGHDT and CDR2 YYEEEE. The length of the CDR3 is 17 residues. CDR3 DNA sequence: TGTGCCAGCAGCTTCGGTCAGGGTAGGGGCTCTGGAAACACCATATATTTT. Protein sequence: CASSFGQGRGSGNTIYF.

This rearrangement joins TRBV3-1 (or the pseudogene TRBV3-2) to TRBJ1-4, with 8 nucleotides matching TRBD1. Germline-derived CDR1 and CDR2 are LGHDT and YNNKEL (reference sequence). V lost 2 bases and J lost 14; bases outside the gene matches: 7. The length of the CDR3 is 13 residues. This CDR3 is CASSQFGTGFLFF. Here the CDR3 DNA reads TGTGCCAGCAGCCAATTTGGGACAGGCTTTCTGTTTTTT.

The chain uses TRBV29-1 and TRBJ1-2; D uncertain. With 7 bases removed from V and 5 bases from J, the gap between germline ends came to 23 bases. CDR1 and CDR2 from the germline V gene are SQVTM and ANQGSEA. The CDR3 has 15 residues. The CDR3 sequence is CSAGGSAPGGYGYTF. The CDR3 DNA reads as TGCAGCGCCGGAGGCTCAGCCCCCGGAGGGTATGGCTACACCTTC.

V is TRBV19 and J is TRBJ1-2, with no clear D. The CDR3 covers 15 residues. The V gene's germline CDR1 is LNHDA and CDR2 SQIVND (reference sequence). Trimming stripped 0 bases from V and 2 bases from J, with 10 bases between. This chain's CDR3 is CASSIEAGANYGYTF. CDR3 DNA sequence: TGTGCCAGTAGTATAGAGGCAGGCGCAAACTATGGCTACACCTTC.

This chain links TRBV6-5 with TRBJ1-2; D might be TRBD1 (6 bases). Germline lookup yields CDR1 MNHEY and CDR2 SVGAGI. The CDR3 extends over 11 amino acids. V was trimmed by 5 bases and J by 10 bases, leaving 11 bases between them. CDR3 coding DNA: TGTGCCAGCAGTCAACAGGGATACTACACCTTC. It encodes CASSQQGYYTF.

The chain has TRBV2 and TRBJ1-2, with D unclear. Germline V CDR1 and CDR2: SNHLY, FYNNEI. This CDR3 has 15 residues. The V gene lost 1 base and the J gene lost 0 bases, with 9 bases spanning the gap. The CDR3 DNA is TGTGCCAGCAGTGAAGGGGCGGGAGCTAACTATGGCTACACCTTC. Translating gives CASSEGAGANYGYTF.

A note on this clone: Other DNA variants within this sample encode the same CDR3. V usage is TRBV6-1 and J usage is TRBJ1-5; 7 nucleotides line up with TRBD1. The CDR3 runs to 16 residues. With 4 bases clipped from V and 0 bases from J, the junction kept 6 bases outside the gene matches. Germline CDR1 and CDR2: MNHNS and SASEGT. CDR3 nucleotides: TGTGCCAGCAGTGCTCCAGGGGGATATAGCAATCAGCCCCAGCATTTT. It yields the protein CASSAPGGYSNQPQHF.